This section outlines one T cell receptor (beta chain) sequence together with its context. No antigen is known for it. The data were taken from a study of blood T cells in healthy people across ages. Notes on the study in general: A conclusive naive versus antigen-experienced comparison was prevented by the unsorted PBMCs. A roughly linear fall in TCR beta diversity per million T cells was seen with increasing age.

Then a second PCR, running about 6 to 11 cycles, was carried out with a sample-barcoded 5' primer and a J-beta primer mix. Per-sample output comprised a minimum of 2.5 million paired-end reads containing CDR3. A single record per CDR3 protein comes from TCRdb applying MiXCR to the 5' RACE reads. The sample carries 1.2 million to 1.5 million distinct CDR3 sequences, about 43% recorded once. The germline gives CDR1 GTSNPN, CDR2 SVGIG (reference sequence). The CDR3 runs to 15 residues. The V gene lost 1 base and the J gene lost 0 bases, with 7 bases spanning the gap. The receptor comes from a woman aged 18-35 years in good health. The sample consisted of blood. The chain carries TRBV30 and TRBJ2-6; tentative D call: TRBD1 (5 bases). The CDR3 DNA reads TGTGCCTGGAGTGACAGGTACTCTGGGGCCAACGTCCTGACTTTC. Protein: CAWSDRYSGANVLTF.